This passage covers 28 T cell receptor beta chains from one sample sequenced in a study of tumor T cells in aggressive B-cell lymphoma. Clones were sequenced by immunoSEQ multiplex PCR, and TCRdb holds only the in-frame ones, with some missing. Here the sample spans several thousand clones, about 88% being singletons. The sequencing sample was made of tumor tissue. The receptors here all came from an adult with diffuse large B cell lymphoma.

The chain links TRBV6-5 to TRBJ2-1; TRBD1 matches 8 bases. Trimming cost V 6 bases and J 8 bases; bases outside gene matches: 3. The CDR3 spans 12 residues. Per germline, CDR1 MNHEY and CDR2 SVGAGI. CDR3 loop: CASSQTGDEQFF. Written as DNA, the CDR3 is TGTGCCAGCAGCCAGACAGGGGATGAGCAGTTCTTC.

The chain uses TRBV6-1 and TRBJ2-3; D might be TRBD2 (6 bases). The germline V gene encodes CDR1 MNHNS and CDR2 SASEGT. This CDR3 contains 14 residues. V lost 7 bases and J lost 2, with 13 bases in between. The DNA for the CDR3 is TGTGCCAGCAACCCGGAACTAGCCACAGATACGCAGTATTTT. It yields the protein CASNPELATDTQYF.

The J gene is TRBJ2-2, the V gene TRBV19; 7 bases line up with TRBD1. Per the germline V gene, CDR1 is LNHDA and CDR2 is SQIVND (reference sequence). This CDR3 is built from 16 residues. V shed 6 bases, J shed 0 bases, and the junction held 7 bases outside the gene matches. The CDR3 DNA reads TGTGCCAGTAGGGGGACCGGGACAGCGAACACCGGGGAGCTGTTTTTT. Translated, it gives CASRGTGTANTGELFF.

This chain uses TRBV19 with TRBJ1-5; D ambiguous. Germline V CDR1 and CDR2: LNHDA, SQIVND (reference sequence). The V gene lost 5 bases and the J gene lost 4 bases, with 15 bases spanning the gap. The CDR3 totals 15 residues. The CDR3 nucleotides are TGTGCCAGTAGTGAATGGTGGCGGGCAAATCAGCCCCAGCATTTT. Translated, it gives CASSEWWRANQPQHF.

The chain links TRBV6-5 to TRBJ2-5; D is uncertain. Per germline, CDR1 MNHEY and CDR2 SVGAGI. This CDR3 has 15 residues. V was shortened by 0 bases and J by 5 bases, with 13 bases between the two germline ends. The DNA for the CDR3 is TGTGCCAGCAGTTACTCCCAGGAAATGTCGGAGACCCAGTACTTC. It is translated as CASSYSQEMSETQYF.

This rearrangement joins TRBV7-2 to TRBJ2-2, with D perhaps TRBD2 (7 bases). The CDR3 sequence is 15 residues long. V dropped 6 bases and J dropped 2 bases, with 13 bases sitting between them. CDR1 and CDR2 (germline): SGHTA, FQGNSA. The CDR3 DNA follows: TGTGCCAGCAGGGGGGGGCCAGCTAACACCGGGGAGCTGTTTTTT. Translated: CASRGGPANTGELFF.

CDR3 sequence (DNA): TGTGCCATTATACCGGGACAGGGATCCTACGAGCAGTACTTC. The encoded protein is CAIIPGQGSYEQYF. The chain recombines TRBV10-3 with TRBJ2-7, with 9 bases identical to TRBD1. The V and J ends lost 9 bases and 1 base, in that order; junction bases with no gene match: 7. There are 14 residues in the CDR3. CDR1 ENHRY and CDR2 SYGVKD come from the germline V gene.

The chain links TRBV6-5 to TRBJ1-5, with 9 bases lining up with TRBD1. The V and J ends lost 6 bases and 5 bases, in that order; junction bases with no gene match: 8. The V gene's germline CDR1 is MNHEY and CDR2 SVGAGI. There are 15 residues in the CDR3. The CDR3 region has the DNA TGTGCCAGCAGAAAAGGGACAGGGTCCGATCAGCCCCAGCATTTT. Protein product: CASRKGTGSDQPQHF.

The rearrangement links TRBV15 to TRBJ2-1, with 12 bases that match TRBD2. Germline values: CDR1 LNHNV, CDR2 YYDKDF (reference sequence). The length of the CDR3 is 19 residues. V lost 5 bases and J lost 7; bases outside the gene matches: 18. The CDR3 bases are TGTGCCACCAGCTTAATAACTAGCGGGGGGACCTTACTGGGAAATGAGCAGTTCTTC. Its translation is CATSLITSGGTLLGNEQFF.

This rearrangement joins TRBV13 to TRBJ2-5; weak D call: TRBD2 (6 bases). Looked up from germline, CDR1 is PRHDT and CDR2 is FYEKMQ (reference sequence). V was clipped by 2 bases and J by 1 base, with 11 bases between them. The CDR3 length is 15 residues. The CDR3 spells CASSLFAGLQETQYF. CDR3 nucleotide sequence: TGTGCCAGCAGCTTATTTGCGGGGCTCCAAGAGACCCAGTACTTC.

V gene TRBV5-6 combines with J gene TRBJ2-3; 8 bases line up with TRBD1. Losses at the gene ends were 5 bases for V and 3 bases for J; bases not matched to a gene: 5. Germline lookup yields CDR1 SGHDT and CDR2 YYEEEE. This CDR3 comprises 14 residues. The CDR3 spells CASRGTGSTDTQYF. CDR3 DNA sequence: TGTGCCAGCAGGGGGACAGGATCTACAGATACGCAGTATTTT.

In this sample, this clone turned up a few times. The gene calls are TRBV7-6 and TRBJ2-1; TRBD1 agrees at 8 bases. The CDR3 contains 15 residues. The V gene's germline CDR1 is SGHVS and CDR2 FNYEAQ. With V trimmed by 5 bases and J by 4 bases, 7 bases remained unmatched. CDR3 nucleotide sequence: TGTGCCAGCAGCCCCGCCGGGACAGGTTACAATGAGCAGTTCTTC. Encoded protein: CASSPAGTGYNEQFF. Filled out from reference TRBV7-6 and TRBJ2-1, the complete variable domain reads GAGVSQSPRYKVTKRGQDVALRCDPISGHVSLYWYRQALGQGPEFLTYFNYEAQQDKSGLPNDRFSAERPEGSISTLTIQRTEQRDSAMYRCASSPAGTGYNEQFFGPGTRLTVL.

The V gene is TRBV27, the J gene TRBJ2-2, with a possible D match to TRBD1 (6 bases). CDR3 size: 15 residues. Germline loops: CDR1 MNHEY, CDR2 SMNVEV (reference sequence). V was pared by 8 bases and J by 2 bases, with 15 bases between. The CDR3 DNA follows: TGTGCCAGCGTCGGGCAGGGGAGAAACACCGGGGAGCTGTTTTTT. Protein sequence: CASVGQGRNTGELFF.

This chain connects TRBV28 to TRBJ1-3, with 11 bases that match TRBD1. V was clipped by 2 bases and J by 3 bases; unmatched bases: 3. The length of the CDR3 is 16 residues. CDR1 is MDHEN and CDR2 is SYDVKM in the germline V gene. Here the CDR3 DNA reads TGTGCCAGCAGTTTAAGGACAGGGGGCTTTGGAAACACCATATATTTT. Protein product: CASSLRTGGFGNTIYF.

This clone was detected only once. The CDR3 nucleotides read TGTGCCACGGTTGTAACTAGCGGAACCTACGAGCAGTACTTC. Residues: CATVVTSGTYEQYF. V and J are TRBV28 and TRBJ2-7; 8 bases fit TRBD2. Germline assignment: CDR1 MDHEN and CDR2 SYDVKM. The junction had 10 bases not matched to a gene; V was cut back by 10 bases and J by 2 bases. This CDR3 has 14 amino acids.

The chain employs TRBV18 and TRBJ2-7, with D tentatively TRBD1 (5 bases). From germline, CDR1 is KGHSH and CDR2 LQKENI. Trimming shortened V by 3 bases and J by 2 bases, and 17 bases separated the two germline ends. The CDR3 runs 16 residues. The CDR3 coding sequence is TGTGCCAGCTCACCGCCAGGGTCGTTCCGTACCTACGAGCAGTACTTC. Its translation is CASSPPGSFRTYEQYF.

V gene TRBV30 combines with J gene TRBJ1-2; a possible D gene is TRBD1 (6 bases). CDR3 length equals 14 residues. Germline V CDR1 and CDR2: GTSNPN, SVGIG (reference sequence). V lost 4 bases and J 4 bases, leaving 16 bases between the germline ends. CDR3 nucleotide sequence: TGTGCCTGGACCAACCTCAGGGGTGTCTATGGCTACACCTTC. It specifies CAWTNLRGVYGYTF. The whole variable domain, filled in from reference TRBV30 and TRBJ1-2, reads SQTIHQWPATLVQPVGSPLSLECTVEGTSNPNLYWYRQAAGRGLQLLFYSVGIGQISSEVPQNLSASRPQDRQFILSSKKLLLSDSGFYLCAWTNLRGVYGYTFGSGTRLTVV.

Here the CDR3 reads CASSFGGTKAFF. In nucleotides, the CDR3 is TGTGCCAGCAGCTTTGGCGGAACTAAAGCTTTCTTT. The rearrangement joins TRBV7-9 to TRBJ1-1; D is uncertain. The CDR3 is 12 residues long. Germline V gene lookup returns CDR1 SEHNR and CDR2 FQNEAQ (reference sequence). V was trimmed by 3 bases and J by 9 bases, leaving 11 bases between them.

The genes are TRBV27 and TRBJ2-7, with D uncertain. V dropped 0 bases and J dropped 0 bases, with 9 bases sitting between them. Germline assignment: CDR1 MNHEY and CDR2 SMNVEV (reference sequence). CDR3 length: 15 amino acids. The CDR3 region is CASSLSTFGSYEQYF. Here the CDR3 DNA reads TGTGCCAGCAGTTTATCTACCTTCGGCTCCTACGAGCAGTACTTC.

The rearrangement joins TRBV5-1 to TRBJ2-5; D is undetermined. V shed 3 bases and J shed 2 bases, with 2 bases lying between them. CDR3 length equals 11 residues. CDR1 SGHRS and CDR2 YFSETQ come from the germline V gene. CDR3: CASSSQETQYF. In nucleotides, the CDR3 is TGCGCCAGCAGCTCACAAGAGACCCAGTACTTC.

The V call is TRBV28, the J call TRBJ2-7, with 8 bases lining up with TRBD2. The junction had 13 bases not matched to a gene; V was cut back by 8 bases and J by 4 bases. Germline loops: CDR1 MDHEN, CDR2 SYDVKM. The CDR3 length is 15 residues. CDR3 bases: TGTGCCAGCGAGGCTGGTAGCGGGACATTTTACGAGCAGTACTTC. Amino acid sequence: CASEAGSGTFYEQYF.

The chain is built from TRBV27 and TRBJ1-1; 8 bases agree with TRBD1. The CDR3 loop spans 14 amino acids. V gave up 6 bases and J gave up 4 bases; unmatched junction bases: 7. CDR1 is MNHEY, CDR2 SMNVEV, per germline (reference sequence). CDR3 loop: CASRQDRASTEAFF. CDR3 sequence (DNA): TGTGCCAGCAGGCAGGACAGGGCCTCCACTGAAGCTTTCTTT.

The CDR3 bases are TGTGCCAGCAGTTTAGCGGGGAGCTCCTACAATGAGCAGTTCTTC. This codes for CASSLAGSSYNEQFF. V usage is TRBV28 and J usage is TRBJ2-1; D is possibly TRBD2 (6 bases). In germline, CDR1 is MDHEN, CDR2 SYDVKM. The CDR3 is 15 residues long. V was clipped by 2 bases and J by 0 bases, with 8 bases between them.

The chain couples TRBV14 to TRBJ2-5, with D perhaps TRBD1 (5 bases). V was clipped by 2 bases and J by 4 bases, with 8 bases between them. CDR3 length equals 13 residues. Germline assignment: CDR1 SGHDN and CDR2 FVKESK. The CDR3 sequence: CASSQLGVETQYF. The CDR3 nucleotides read TGTGCCAGCAGCCAATTAGGGGTAGAGACCCAGTACTTC.

V gene TRBV2 combines with J gene TRBJ1-4; 7 bases fit TRBD1. There are 15 residues in the CDR3. CDR1 and CDR2 (germline): SNHLY, FYNNEI. The trim removed 6 bases at V and 0 bases at J, leaving 4 bases unmatched. The CDR3 coding sequence is TGTGCCAGCAGCGACAGGGTTCCAACTAATGAAAAACTGTTTTTT. Translated: CASSDRVPTNEKLFF.

The chain is built from TRBV28 and TRBJ2-3; D unresolved. V was clipped by 2 bases and J by 5 bases, with 8 bases between them. Per germline, CDR1 MDHEN and CDR2 SYDVKM. The CDR3 consists of 13 residues. The CDR3 bases are TGTGCCAGCAGTTTACTTAGTTTAGATACGCAGTATTTT. Its protein is CASSLLSLDTQYF.

The genes are TRBV4-2 and TRBJ2-7; no clear D. Germline V gene data show CDR1 as LGHNA and CDR2 as YNFKEQ. The CDR3 length is 14 residues. The V end lost 4 bases, the J end lost 3 bases, and 13 bases lay between the germline ends. The CDR3 sequence: CASSLGPFDYEQYF. CDR3 sequence (DNA): TGTGCCAGCAGCCTTGGGCCCTTCGACTACGAGCAGTACTTC.

The CDR3 is CASSLAGAWSDTQYF. DNA of the CDR3: TGTGCCAGCAGTTTGGCGGGGGCCTGGTCAGATACGCAGTATTTT. The V and J genes are TRBV27 and TRBJ2-3; perhaps TRBD2 as D (7 bases). In germline, CDR1 is MNHEY, CDR2 SMNVEV (reference sequence). The CDR3 has 15 amino acids. Trimming left V 3 bases short and J 4 bases short, with 14 bases between.